This entry lists 15 T cell receptor beta chains sequenced from one sample in a study of T-cell reconstitution after alpha-beta-depleted transplantation in children. The TCRbeta library was prepared with unique molecular identifiers. TCRdb recomputed calls from the PCR reads with MiXCR, one row per CDR3 protein. This table holds some 300,000 distinct CDR3 sequences, approximately 10% found once. Sequencing was performed on PBMCs from the stem cell graft donor, taken from the stem cell graft. These receptors came from a human donor who donated a stem cell graft to a child with acute lymphoblastic leukemia.

This clonotype was seen more than once but under ten times. The chain joins TRBV9 to TRBJ2-1; D unclear. CDR1 and CDR2 (germline): SGDLS, YYNGEE. Deletions cut 3 bases from V and 1 base from J, with 11 bases between. The CDR3 runs 15 residues. The CDR3 here is CASSGKFGSYNEQFF. CDR3 bases: TGTGCCAGCAGCGGTAAGTTTGGATCCTACAATGAGCAGTTCTTC.

The chain couples TRBV7-8 to TRBJ2-1; TRBD1 might be the D (6 bases). V shed 5 bases and J shed 3 bases, with 17 bases lying between them. The CDR3 extends over 16 amino acids. Germline-derived CDR1 and CDR2 are SGHVS and FQNEAQ. The CDR3 sequence is CASSAYRVGSYNEQFF. The CDR3 nucleotides are TGTGCCAGCAGCGCGTACAGGGTAGGGAGCTACAATGAGCAGTTCTTC.

This clonotype was seen just once. One junction end disagrees with the germline gene, perhaps due to a read error. This chain uses TRBV12-3 or TRBV12-4 with TRBJ1-2; D call uncertain. This CDR3 is 13 amino acids long. For the CDR3, the DNA is TGTGCCATCAGTTTCGAGACACTTTATGGCTACACCTTC. Its translation: CAISFETLYGYTF.

The chain employs TRBV15 and TRBJ2-7; D may be TRBD1 or TRBD2 (6 bases each). The CDR3 covers 13 residues. The ends were cut back, 5 bases at V and 4 bases at J, with 12 bases in the middle. CDR1 and CDR2 from the germline V gene are LNHNV and YYDKDF (reference sequence). CDR3 in DNA: TGTGCCACCAGCGGGGGGCTTCGATACGAGCAGTACTTC. Its protein product is CATSGGLRYEQYF.

V gene TRBV20-1 combines with J gene TRBJ2-4; a possible D gene is TRBD2 (5 bases). CDR3 length: 13 residues. Trimming removed 5 bases at V and 7 bases at J, with 15 bases between. The germline V gene encodes CDR1 DFQATT and CDR2 SNEGSKA (reference sequence). CDR3 coding DNA: TGCAGTGCTGCGTCCGATAGAGGGAACATTCAGTACTTC. As protein: CSAASDRGNIQYF.

This clonotype appeared a few times. The rearrangement links TRBV18 to TRBJ2-7; 12 positions match TRBD1. The CDR3 loop spans 17 amino acids. Looked up from germline, CDR1 is KGHSH and CDR2 is LQKENI. Trimming cost V 6 bases and J 5 bases; bases outside gene matches: 14. The CDR3 region is CASSAGQGARISNEQYF. The CDR3 nucleotides read TGTGCCAGCTCCGCGGGACAGGGGGCGAGGATTTCCAACGAGCAGTACTTC. The whole variable domain, remainder taken from reference TRBV18 and TRBJ2-7, is NAGVMQNPRHLVRRRGQEARLRCSPMKGHSHVYWYRQLPEEGLKFMVYLQKENIIDESGMPKERFSAEFPKEGPSILRIQQVVRGDSAAYFCASSAGQGARISNEQYFGPGTRLTVT.

V gene TRBV5-1 combines with J gene TRBJ2-3, with 12 positions matching TRBD1. From germline, CDR1 is SGHRS and CDR2 YFSETQ. Trimming took 4 bases from V and 5 from J; bases not matched to a gene: 14. This CDR3 comprises 18 residues. As DNA, the CDR3 is TGCGCCAGCAGCCCACTCCCCCCGGGACAGGGGGCTAAAGATACGCAGTATTTT. Protein sequence: CASSPLPPGQGAKDTQYF.

This chain connects TRBV6-1 to TRBJ2-7; 14 positions agree with TRBD2. V was pared by 6 bases and J by 5 bases, with 12 bases of the junction left unmatched. The CDR3 sequence is 17 residues long. Germline loops: CDR1 MNHNS, CDR2 SASEGT. The CDR3 loop is CASSPIRLAGGPHEQYF. The CDR3 DNA reads TGTGCCAGCAGCCCAATCCGACTAGCGGGAGGGCCCCACGAGCAGTACTTC.

This clonotype came up a few times. V usage is TRBV12-3 or TRBV12-4 and J usage is TRBJ1-2; no clear D gene. The CDR3 runs 13 residues. Trimming shortened V by 3 bases and J by 4 bases, and 9 bases separated the two germline ends. CDR3 nucleotides: TGTGCCAGCAGTTTTTTCGGTCCCTATGGCTACACCTTC. Residues: CASSFFGPYGYTF.

This clonotype has ten or more counts. The chain couples TRBV10-3 to TRBJ1-1; D call uncertain. The CDR3 sequence is 11 residues long. V was trimmed by 6 bases and J by 5 bases, leaving 7 bases between them. Germline V gives CDR1 ENHRY, CDR2 SYGVKD. The CDR3 protein is CAIRGRTEAFF. The DNA of the CDR3 is TGTGCCATCAGGGGTAGGACTGAAGCTTTCTTT.

The chain links TRBV27 to TRBJ1-6; D uncertain. The V and J ends lost 7 bases and 7 bases respectively, with 14 bases between them. The CDR3 consists of 14 residues. In germline, CDR1 is MNHEY, CDR2 SMNVEV (reference sequence). The CDR3 DNA follows: TGTGCCAGCAACCAAGCGGCGCAAAATTCACCCCTCCACTTT. Amino acid sequence: CASNQAAQNSPLHF.

This clonotype was observed a few times. The rearrangement uses TRBV28 and TRBJ1-3; 9 nucleotides line up with TRBD1. This CDR3 comprises 16 residues. Trimming took 3 bases from V and 3 from J; bases not matched to a gene: 6. Germline CDR1 reads MDHEN; CDR2 reads SYDVKM. CDR3: CASSFPGQGFGNTIYF. For the CDR3, the DNA is TGTGCCAGCAGTTTCCCCGGACAGGGGTTTGGAAACACCATATATTTT. The whole variable domain, remainder taken from reference TRBV28 and TRBJ1-3, is DVKVTQSSRYLVKRTGEKVFLECVQDMDHENMFWYRQDPGLGLRLIYFSYDVKMKEKGDIPEGYSVSREKKERFSLILESASTNQTSMYLCASSFPGQGFGNTIYFGEGSWLTVV.

This clonotype was seen repeatedly, ten times or more. The chain has TRBV6-1 and TRBJ1-5; D is perhaps TRBD1 (5 bases). CDR3 length: 13 residues. CDR1 is MNHNS, CDR2 SASEGT, per germline. V lost 8 bases and J 2 bases, leaving 10 bases between the germline ends. The CDR3 loop reads CASGTGGNQPQHF. The DNA for the CDR3 is TGTGCCAGCGGTACAGGAGGCAATCAGCCCCAGCATTTT.

The chain has TRBV27 and TRBJ2-5; the match to TRBD1 covers 7 bases. This CDR3 spans 15 amino acids. The germline V gene has CDR1 MNHEY and CDR2 SMNVEV (reference sequence). Unmatched junction bases numbered 11, after V lost 5 bases and J lost 5 bases. CDR3 DNA: TGTGCCAGCAGTCCGACCCCTACCAGGGGGGAGACCCAGTACTTC. It codes for CASSPTPTRGETQYF.

Ten or more counts support this clonotype. The chain recombines TRBV27 with TRBJ2-1; D ambiguous. This CDR3 has 13 amino acids. Trimming took 0 bases from V and 6 from J, leaving 6 bases between them. The germline V gene encodes CDR1 MNHEY and CDR2 SMNVEV (reference sequence). CDR3 amino acids: CASSLSGINEQFF. The DNA of the CDR3 is TGTGCCAGCAGTTTATCAGGGATCAATGAGCAGTTCTTC.